This T cell receptor beta chain was sequenced in a study of regulatory T cells in long-lasting Graves disease. The V end lost 6 bases, the J end lost 1 base, and 21 bases lay between the germline ends. Germline CDR1 SNHLY, CDR2 FYNNEI. The CDR3 spans 17 residues. Time point described: newly diagnosed GD, antithyroid drugs for less than 3 months. RNA extracted from PBMCs served as the sequencing template. Many counts were recorded for this clonotype. iRepertoire HTBI primers and Arm-PCR of CDR3 regions built TCR beta libraries. TCRdb fed the multiplex PCR reads into MiXCR, producing one record per CDR3 protein. The table shows about half a million distinct CDR3 sequences, with around 11% occurring only once. These data also featured in a second study, about T cells in Graves' hyperthyroidism and ophthalmopathy. That work contributes: An initial round of RT-PCR targeting the TCR CDR3 relied on the HTBI primer set.

The TCR was taken from a woman aged 30 to 39 with Graves disease. Sequenced here: peripheral blood mononuclear cells (PBMCs), sampled at new diagnosis, from a patient treated with antithyroid drugs. The chain uses TRBV2 and TRBJ1-1; D is undetermined. The chain's CDR3 is CASSRRHGGSTNTEAFF. CDR3 nucleotide sequence: TGTGCCAGCAGCCGTCGCCACGGCGGGTCGACGAACACTGAAGCTTTCTTT. Full variable domain (missing parts from reference TRBV2 and TRBJ1-1): EPEVTQTPSHQVTQMGQEVILRCVPISNHLYFYWYRQILGQKVEFLVSFYNNEISEKSEIFDDQFSVERPDGSNFTLKIRSTKLEDSAMYFCASSRRHGGSTNTEAFFGQGTRLTVV.